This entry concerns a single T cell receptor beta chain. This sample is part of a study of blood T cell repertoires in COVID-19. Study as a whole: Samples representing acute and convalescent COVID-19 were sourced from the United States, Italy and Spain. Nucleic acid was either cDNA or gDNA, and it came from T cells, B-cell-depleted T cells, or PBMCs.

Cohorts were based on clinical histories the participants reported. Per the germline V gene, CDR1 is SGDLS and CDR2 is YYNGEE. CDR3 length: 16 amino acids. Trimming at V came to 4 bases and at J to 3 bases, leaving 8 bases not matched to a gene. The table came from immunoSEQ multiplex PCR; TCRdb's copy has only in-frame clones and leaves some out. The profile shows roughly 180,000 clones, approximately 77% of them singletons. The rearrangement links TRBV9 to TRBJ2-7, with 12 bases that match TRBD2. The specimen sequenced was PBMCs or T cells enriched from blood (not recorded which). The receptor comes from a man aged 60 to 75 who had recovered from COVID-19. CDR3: CASSPGATSGSYEQYF. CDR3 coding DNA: TGTGCCAGCAGCCCCGGGGCGACTAGCGGGAGCTACGAGCAGTACTTC.